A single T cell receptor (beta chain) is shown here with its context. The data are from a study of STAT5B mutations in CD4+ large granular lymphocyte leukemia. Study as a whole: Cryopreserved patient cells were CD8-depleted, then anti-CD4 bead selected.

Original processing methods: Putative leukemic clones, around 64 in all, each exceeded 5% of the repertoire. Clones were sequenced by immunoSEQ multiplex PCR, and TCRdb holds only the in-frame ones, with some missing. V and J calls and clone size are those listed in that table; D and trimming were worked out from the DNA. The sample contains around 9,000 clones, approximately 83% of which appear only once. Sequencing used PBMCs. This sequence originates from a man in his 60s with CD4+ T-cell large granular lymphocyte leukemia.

CDR3 nucleotides: TGCGCCAGCAGCTTGGGGGACAGAATGACCTCTTACGAGCAGTACTTC. Its translation: CASSLGDRMTSYEQYF. The gene calls are TRBV5-1 and TRBJ2-7; 7 nucleotides align to TRBD1. J gave up 4 bases and V 0 bases, and 10 bases lay outside the gene matches. The CDR3 totals 16 residues. Germline loops: CDR1 SGHRS, CDR2 YFSETQ. Using reference TRBV5-1 and TRBJ2-7 for the parts outside the CDR3, the full variable domain is KAGVTQTPRYLIKTRGQQVTLSCSPISGHRSVSWYQQTPGQGLQFLFEYFSETQRNKGNFPGRFSGRQFSNSRSEMNVSTLELGDSALYLCASSLGDRMTSYEQYFGPGTRLTVT.